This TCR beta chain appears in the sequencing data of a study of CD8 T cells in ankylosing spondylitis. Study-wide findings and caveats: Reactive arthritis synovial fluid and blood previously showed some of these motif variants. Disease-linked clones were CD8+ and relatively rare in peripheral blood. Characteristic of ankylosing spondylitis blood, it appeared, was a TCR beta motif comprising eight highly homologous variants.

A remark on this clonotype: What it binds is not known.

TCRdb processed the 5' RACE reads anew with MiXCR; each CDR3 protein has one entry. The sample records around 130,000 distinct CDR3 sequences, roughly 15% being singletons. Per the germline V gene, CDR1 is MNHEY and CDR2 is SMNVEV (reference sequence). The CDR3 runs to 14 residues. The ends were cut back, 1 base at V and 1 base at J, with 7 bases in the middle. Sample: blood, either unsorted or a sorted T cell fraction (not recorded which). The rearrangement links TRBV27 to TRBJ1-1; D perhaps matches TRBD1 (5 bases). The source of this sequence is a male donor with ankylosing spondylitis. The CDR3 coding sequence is TGTGCCAGCAGTTTATTGGGGGGGAACACTGAAGCTTTCTTT. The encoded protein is CASSLLGGNTEAFF.